The source of this T cell receptor (beta chain) is a study of cytomegalovirus exposure and HLA in healthy donors. The CDR3 sequence is 13 residues long. V was pared by 4 bases and J by 3 bases, with 13 bases between. The germline CDR1 and CDR2 sequences are SQVTM and ANQGSEA. With 60 Vbeta and 13 Jbeta primers, the PCR was carried out. The method was immunoSEQ multiplex PCR; TCRdb's version includes in-frame clones alone and lacks a portion of them. The sample includes tens of thousands of clones. Sequencing used PBMCs. This sequence joins TRBV29-1 and TRBJ2-7, with D possibly TRBD1 on 5 matching bases. This clonotype originated in a man between 50 and 59 years old in good health and CMV-seronegative. The CDR3 is CSVVQGDNYEQYF. The CDR3 coding sequence is TGCAGCGTTGTCCAGGGTGATAACTACGAGCAGTACTTC.